The source of this T cell receptor beta chain is a study of T-cell reconstitution after alpha-beta-depleted transplantation in children. A library of TCRbeta sequences, prepared with unique molecular identifiers, was generated. TCRdb reanalysed the PCR reads using MiXCR and keeps one entry per CDR3 protein. The data show fewer than 700,000 distinct CDR3 sequences, 13% seen once. This TCR was recovered from a male patient aged 10 to 17 who had a stem cell transplant for acute myeloid leukemia, so the T cells may come from the graft donor. The sample was PBMCs, mostly from graft donor cells, taken 360 days after TCRalphabeta/CD19-depleted stem cell transplant.

The CDR3 region is CSARDLSGQGESGELFF. CDR3 sequence (DNA): TGCAGTGCTAGAGATCTCTCGGGACAGGGAGAAAGCGGGGAGCTGTTTTTT. The chain joins TRBV20-1 to TRBJ2-2; 9 positions agree with TRBD1. Trimming took 0 bases from V and 7 from J; bases not matched to a gene: 12. The CDR3 sequence is 17 residues long. Looked up from germline, CDR1 is DFQATT and CDR2 is SNEGSKA (reference sequence).